Listed below are T cell receptor beta chains from one sample, sequenced in a study of chemoradiotherapy in HPV16-positive cancers. Only in-frame clones appear in the TCRdb table, and some are missing; sequencing was by immunoSEQ multiplex PCR. This table has about 25,000 clones, 90% to 95% appearing once. The sample here was blood, taken from a patient who underwent chemoradiotherapy. The receptors stem from a human donor with HPV-associated anogenital cancer. The CDR3 runs from the conserved cysteine through the conserved F or W. D genes are given only for firm matches. For some rows the clone size is stated as once, few or many, or as a class when expanded; others skip it.

V,size,J,D,DNA,CDR3
TRBV6-6,-,TRBJ1-1,-,TGTGCCAGCAGCGTCAGACTGAACACTGAAGCTTTCTTT,CASSVRLNTEAFF
TRBV15,-,TRBJ1-1,-,TGTGCCACCAGCAGAGATCGGGCCAGCACTGAAGCTTTCTTT,CATSRDRASTEAFF
TRBV6-5,-,TRBJ2-7,-,TGTGCCAGCATAGCTTCGTCCAACGAGCAGTACTTC,CASIASSNEQYF
TRBV6-5,-,TRBJ2-1,-,TGTGCCAGCAGTTACCACTCGGGCGGGTCCTACAATGAGCAGTTCTTC,CASSYHSGGSYNEQFF
TRBV7-6,once,TRBJ2-5,TRBD2,TGTGCCAGCAGCTCGCTAGCGGGCCAAGAGACCCAGTACTTC,CASSSLAGQETQYF
TRBV6-5,-,TRBJ2-7,-,TGTGCCAGCAGTTCATCGCGGGGCTACTACGAGCAGTACTTC,CASSSSRGYYEQYF
TRBV30,-,TRBJ1-1,-,TGTGCCTGGATCCGCGGGGGGGGCACTGAAGCTTTCTTT,CAWIRGGGTEAFF
TRBV20-1,few,TRBJ2-7,-,TGCAGTGCCTCAGGGGCCCACGAGCAGTACTTC,CSASGAHEQYF
TRBV9,-,TRBJ1-2,-,TGTGCCAGCAGCGCTGGTAACTATGGCTACACCTTC,CASSAGNYGYTF
TRBV5-5,few,TRBJ1-1,-,TGTGCCAGCAGCTCTCCTGGGTTTGGTGAAGCTTTCTTT,CASSSPGFGEAFF
TRBV2,-,TRBJ2-3,-,TGTGCCAGCAATAGACACCAAACAAGCCCACCAGATACGCAGTATTTT,CASNRHQTSPPDTQYF
TRBV4-1,-,TRBJ2-1,-,TGCGCCAGCAGCCAAAGGTCCGGGACGTTTAGCCCCAATGAGCAGTTCTTC,CASSQRSGTFSPNEQFF
TRBV4-2,-,TRBJ2-3,TRBD2,TGTGCCAGCAGCCAAGTAGCCAGCGGGGGCACAGATACGCAGTATTTT,CASSQVASGGTDTQYF
TRBV28,-,TRBJ1-4,-,TGTGCCAGCAGTGAACAGGGAGGAGGTGAAAAACTGTTTTTT,CASSEQGGGEKLFF
TRBV2,-,TRBJ2-1,TRBD2,TGTGCCAGCAGTGAAGAATGGCTAGCGGGGAATGAGCAGTTCTTC,CASSEEWLAGNEQFF
TRBV28,-,TRBJ2-7,TRBD1,TGTGCCAGCCTAACAGGGGCTTCCTACGAGCAGTACTTC,CASLTGASYEQYF
TRBV7-8,once,TRBJ2-1,TRBD2,TGTGCCAGCAGCTTAGCGACCGGACTAGCGCGATCCTACAATGAGCAGTTCTTC,CASSLATGLARSYNEQFF
TRBV7-8,-,TRBJ1-5,-,TGTGCCAGCAGCTTAGATGGGACGGCGCCCTATCAGCCCCAGCATTTT,CASSLDGTAPYQPQHF
TRBV2,-,TRBJ2-3,TRBD2,TGTGCCAGCAGCGGAGCGGGAGGCGCGGATACGCAGTATTTT,CASSGAGGADTQYF
TRBV18,-,TRBJ1-3,TRBD1,TGTGCCAGCTCACCCTCAGGGGGCGCTGGAAACACCATATATTTT,CASSPSGGAGNTIYF
TRBV5-6,-,TRBJ1-2,-,TGTGCCAGCAGGGCGACAGAACATGGCTACACCTTC,CASRATEHGYTF
TRBV6-1,few,TRBJ1-1,-,TGTGCCAGCAGTTTTCACACTGAAGCTTTCTTT,CASSFHTEAFF
TRBV18,once,TRBJ2-5,-,TGTGCCAGCTCACCACCGGGACCCGTGAAAGAGACCCAGTACTTC,CASSPPGPVKETQYF
TRBV5-5,-,TRBJ1-6,-,TGTGCCAGCCTTCCGAACGGACAAAATAATTCACCCCTCCACTTT,CASLPNGQNNSPLHF
TRBV18,-,TRBJ2-2,-,TGTGCCAGCTCACCGGACACCGGGGAGCTGTTTTTT,CASSPDTGELFF
TRBV7-8,-,TRBJ2-1,TRBD2,TGTGCCAGCAGCCCAACTAGCGGGAGAGTCGGGGATGAGCAGTTCTTC,CASSPTSGRVGDEQFF
TRBV19,once,TRBJ2-2,-,TGTGCCAGTCGAAGGGGGTCCTCAACCGGGGAGCTGTTTTTT,CASRRGSSTGELFF
TRBV19,-,TRBJ1-5,-,TGTGCCAGTAGTACCAGCGGGGCACACAATCAGCCCCAGCATTTT,CASSTSGAHNQPQHF
TRBV27,-,TRBJ2-7,TRBD1,TGTGCCAGCAGGGCTACAGGGGGCTACGAGCAGTACTTC,CASRATGGYEQYF
TRBV7-2,-,TRBJ1-2,-,TGTGCCAGCAGCTCCCTGGGAGGGGAGGGCTCGGGTGGCTACACCTTC,CASSSLGGEGSGGYTF
TRBV7-9,-,TRBJ2-2,TRBD1,TGTGCCAGCGTCCAGGGGGCCGGGGAGCTGTTTTTT,CASVQGAGELFF
TRBV5-6,-,TRBJ1-3,-,TGTGCCAGCAGCTTGCCAGGGGCTGGAAACACCATATATTTT,CASSLPGAGNTIYF
TRBV9,-,TRBJ1-2,-,TGTGCCAGCAGCCCCCGAGGGGACATGGCCTATGGCTACACCTTC,CASSPRGDMAYGYTF
TRBV2,-,TRBJ1-5,-,TGTGCCAGCAGTGAAGAACGGGGGGCGAGCAATCAGCCCCAGCATTTT,CASSEERGASNQPQHF
TRBV15,-,TRBJ2-6,TRBD2,TGTGCCACCAGCTTCGGGGGGAATGGGGCCAACGTCCTGACTTTC,CATSFGGNGANVLTF
TRBV11-2,-,TRBJ2-1,-,TGTGCCAGCAGCCTTGGGGGGAGTTACAATGAGCAGTTCTTC,CASSLGGSYNEQFF
TRBV13,-,TRBJ2-5,TRBD1,TGTGCCAGCAGCGCGGGACAGGGGGCGGCTGAGACCCAGTACTTC,CASSAGQGAAETQYF